Presented here are 23 T cell receptor beta chains from one specimen sequenced in a study of T cell responses to AZD1222 COVID-19 vaccine. Assay: immunoSEQ multiplex PCR; the TCRdb copy retains only in-frame clones and omits some. The table lists approximately 110,000 clones, 85% to 90% of them singletons. The sequences come from peripheral blood, collected on day 0 of AZD1222 vaccination. The receptors were sampled from an adult in good health.

The chain joins TRBV10-3 to TRBJ2-7; 10 bases match TRBD1. V lost 10 bases, J lost 4 bases, and 13 bases stayed unmatched. CDR1 and CDR2 from the germline V gene are ENHRY and SYGVKD. The CDR3 sequence is 15 residues long. The DNA of the CDR3 is TGTGCCACCATGGCCAGGGGGACAGGGGCATACGAGCAGTACTTC. Translation gives CATMARGTGAYEQYF.

V and J are TRBV3-1 (or the pseudogene TRBV3-2) and TRBJ1-2; no reliable D call. The V and J ends lost 0 bases and 7 bases respectively, with 12 bases between them. Looked up from germline, CDR1 is LGHDT and CDR2 is YNNKEL (reference sequence). The CDR3 is 14 residues long. Written as DNA, the CDR3 is TGTGCCAGCAGCCAAGACGGCAGGATCGGTGGCTACACCTTC. It encodes CASSQDGRIGGYTF.

The chain has TRBV11-2 and TRBJ1-5; D not resolved. Trimming cost V 2 bases and J 0 bases, with 2 bases left between them. This CDR3 has 13 residues. The germline V gene has CDR1 SGHAT and CDR2 FQNNGV. The CDR3 spells CASSLNSNQPQHF. CDR3 in DNA: TGTGCCAGCAGCTTAAATAGCAATCAGCCCCAGCATTTT.

The genes are TRBV7-9 and TRBJ2-7, with TRBD1 matching over 7 bases. V trimming: 4 bases; J trimming: 2 bases; junction bases outside the gene matches: 5. In germline, CDR1 is SEHNR, CDR2 FQNEAQ (reference sequence). The CDR3 runs 14 residues. The CDR3 nucleotides read TGTGCCAGCAGCTCCGACAGGGACACCTACGAGCAGTACTTC. Translated, it gives CASSSDRDTYEQYF. The entire variable domain, with the rest obtained from reference TRBV7-9 and TRBJ2-7, is as follows: DTGVSQNPRHKITKRGQNVTFRCDPISEHNRLYWYRQTLGQGPEFLTYFQNEAQLEKSRLLSDRFSAERPKGSFSTLEIQRTEQGDSAMYLCASSSDRDTYEQYFGPGTRLTVT.

The chain carries TRBV28 and TRBJ2-5; no reliable D call. V gave up 7 bases and J gave up 3 bases, with 12 bases separating them. This CDR3 contains 13 residues. Germline CDR1 MDHEN, CDR2 SYDVKM. CDR3 region: CASTRQAEETQYF. CDR3 DNA: TGTGCCAGCACGCGGCAGGCAGAAGAGACCCAGTACTTC.

The V gene is TRBV27, the J gene TRBJ2-2, with TRBD1 identical over 8 bases. V lost 6 bases and J lost 4; bases outside the gene matches: 4. The CDR3 is 14 amino acids. Germline assignment: CDR1 MNHEY and CDR2 SMNVEV (reference sequence). Written as DNA, the CDR3 is TGTGCCAGCAGCCGACAGGGGAGCACCGGGGAGCTGTTTTTT. Translating gives CASSRQGSTGELFF.

This chain links TRBV18 with TRBJ2-7, with TRBD1 matching over 8 bases. The V and J ends lost 4 bases and 5 bases, in that order; junction bases with no gene match: 10. Germline-derived CDR1 and CDR2 are KGHSH and LQKENI. CDR3 size: 15 residues. The CDR3 sequence is CASSRRGTGFDEQYF. For the CDR3, the DNA is TGTGCCAGCTCACGACGGGGGACAGGCTTCGACGAGCAGTACTTC.

The chain combines TRBV28 with TRBJ2-1, with TRBD1 identical over 7 bases. Germline V gives CDR1 MDHEN, CDR2 SYDVKM. V was pared by 4 bases and J by 1 base, with 4 bases of the junction left unmatched. The CDR3 contains 15 residues. CDR3 sequence reads: CASSSGQASYNEQFF. For the CDR3, the DNA is TGTGCCAGCAGTTCCGGACAGGCGTCCTACAATGAGCAGTTCTTC.

The chain links TRBV6-5 to TRBJ2-1; no clear D gene. The length of the CDR3 is 15 residues. Trimming took off 6 bases at V and 2 bases at J, with 14 bases between the two ends. Germline V gene data show CDR1 as MNHEY and CDR2 as SVGAGI. This CDR3 reads CASSRPGPAYNEQFF. In nucleotides, the CDR3 is TGTGCCAGCAGCCGACCGGGTCCAGCCTACAATGAGCAGTTCTTC.

The chain uses TRBV6-4 and TRBJ2-7; the match to TRBD1 covers 8 bases. CDR1 is MRHNA, CDR2 SNTAGT, per germline. The CDR3 has 17 amino acids. Losses at the gene ends were 1 base for V and 3 bases for J; bases not matched to a gene: 11. The DNA for the CDR3 is TGTGCCAGCAGTGACTTAGGGACAGGACAGAACCTCTACGAGCAGTACTTC. Translating it yields CASSDLGTGQNLYEQYF.

This sequence joins TRBV11-2 and TRBJ2-1; TRBD1 might be the D (5 bases). This CDR3 spans 15 amino acids. The V end lost 1 base, the J end lost 4 bases, and 11 bases lay between the germline ends. From germline, CDR1 is SGHAT and CDR2 FQNNGV. CDR3 residues: CASSLVAGLYNEQFF. In nucleotides, the CDR3 is TGTGCCAGCAGCTTAGTTGCAGGGCTTTACAATGAGCAGTTCTTC.

The chain recombines TRBV6-5 with TRBJ2-3; D is unclear. This CDR3 is 13 amino acids long. V gave up 5 bases and J gave up 6 bases, with 12 bases separating them. Germline-derived CDR1 and CDR2 are MNHEY and SVGAGI. CDR3 sequence: CASSPTPPDTQYF. The CDR3 DNA reads TGTGCCAGCAGTCCGACTCCCCCGGATACGCAGTATTTT.

This clone was recorded once. This chain joins TRBV3-1 (or the pseudogene TRBV3-2) and TRBJ2-3; 9 bases line up with TRBD2. Germline V gives CDR1 LGHDT, CDR2 YNNKEL (reference sequence). Germline trimming cut 5 bases from V and 8 bases from J; bases unmatched to any gene: 14. CDR3 length: 16 residues. CDR3: CASSSKMGLAGSTQYF. Written as DNA, the CDR3 is TGTGCCAGCAGCTCAAAAATGGGGCTAGCGGGGTCTACGCAGTATTTT.

The chain joins TRBV9 to TRBJ2-7, with D possibly matching TRBD2 (6 bases). CDR1 and CDR2 (germline): SGDLS, YYNGEE. The CDR3 length is 14 residues. Trimming removed 2 bases from V and 2 bases from J, with 11 bases in between. The CDR3 spells CASSVGGGPYEQYF. The DNA of the CDR3 is TGTGCCAGCAGCGTCGGGGGTGGGCCCTACGAGCAGTACTTC.

The CDR3: CASSIQGPGAEAFF. Written as DNA, the CDR3 is TGTGCCAGTAGTATTCAGGGGCCTGGGGCTGAAGCTTTCTTT. This chain links TRBV19 with TRBJ1-1; possible D gene TRBD1, 6 bases. V lost 3 bases to trimming and J lost 6 bases, with 14 bases between them. Germline CDR1 reads LNHDA; CDR2 reads SQIVND (reference sequence). The CDR3 contains 14 residues.

V and J are TRBV6-1 and TRBJ2-5; no reliable D call. This CDR3 comprises 13 residues. Germline V gene lookup returns CDR1 MNHNS and CDR2 SASEGT. V was cut by 1 base and J by 2 bases, with 5 bases left in between. The CDR3 DNA reads TGTGCCAGCAGTGAAGGACTGCAAGAGACCCAGTACTTC. It codes for CASSEGLQETQYF.

This clone was detected only once. J is TRBJ1-2 and V is TRBV30; the D is unclear. Germline V lookup: CDR1 GTSNPN, CDR2 SVGIG (reference sequence). The CDR3 runs 17 residues. V lost 0 bases and J lost 8, with 25 bases in between. CDR3 protein: CAWSVARLLDPGRGYTF. The CDR3 DNA reads as TGTGCCTGGAGTGTAGCCCGCCTCCTTGACCCCGGCAGGGGCTACACCTTC.

The chain joins TRBV7-2 to TRBJ2-7; TRBD2 is a possible D gene (6 bases). Germline V gives CDR1 SGHTA, CDR2 FQGNSA. Trimming removed 7 bases at V and 2 bases at J, with 15 bases between. The CDR3 extends over 14 amino acids. The CDR3 loop reads CASTLRAGPYEQYF. For the CDR3, the DNA is TGTGCCAGCACCCTAAGGGCGGGACCCTACGAGCAGTACTTC.

The chain is built from TRBV7-9 and TRBJ1-4; 9 bases line up with TRBD1. Germline V CDR1 and CDR2: SEHNR, FQNEAQ (reference sequence). V lost 6 bases, J lost 4 bases, and 3 bases stayed unmatched. The CDR3 length is 14 residues. The CDR3 nucleotides read TGTGCCAGCAGAGACAGGGGGAATAATGAAAAACTGTTTTTT. Translating gives CASRDRGNNEKLFF.

This chain connects TRBV5-1 to TRBJ2-7, with a tentative D call TRBD1 (5 bases). The CDR3 is 14 residues long. Germline V lookup: CDR1 SGHRS, CDR2 YFSETQ. Trimming cost V 3 bases and J 2 bases, with 12 bases left between them. CDR3 DNA sequence: TGCGCCAGCAGCTCCAGGACACTCACCTACGAGCAGTACTTC. Translation gives CASSSRTLTYEQYF.

CDR3 sequence: CASSQLDILVYNEQFF. In DNA form, the CDR3 reads TGCGCCAGCAGCCAGCTCGATATACTAGTATACAATGAGCAGTTCTTC. The J gene is TRBJ2-1, the V gene TRBV4-1; possible D gene TRBD2, 5 bases. CDR3 length: 16 residues. Germline V gene data show CDR1 as MGHRA and CDR2 as YSYEKL. V was shortened by 3 bases and J by 4 bases, with 16 bases between the two germline ends.

The chain carries TRBV30 and TRBJ1-5; D gene uncertain. Germline CDR1 GTSNPN, CDR2 SVGIG (reference sequence). Trimming removed 3 bases from V and 4 bases from J, with 16 bases in between. The CDR3 sequence is 15 residues long. DNA of the CDR3: TGTGCCTGGAGGCGCGGCGGTACCTTAAATCAGCCCCAGCATTTT. Translating gives CAWRRGGTLNQPQHF.

The CDR3 reads CASSDGTSGRVVTQYF. As DNA, the CDR3 is TGTGCCAGCAGCGACGGGACTAGCGGGAGGGTGGTGACCCAGTACTTC. V is TRBV7-2 and J is TRBJ2-5; 16 bases are shared with TRBD2. CDR1 SGHTA and CDR2 FQGNSA come from the germline V gene. The V and J ends lost 5 bases and 7 bases, in that order; junction bases with no gene match: 7. CDR3 length: 16 residues.